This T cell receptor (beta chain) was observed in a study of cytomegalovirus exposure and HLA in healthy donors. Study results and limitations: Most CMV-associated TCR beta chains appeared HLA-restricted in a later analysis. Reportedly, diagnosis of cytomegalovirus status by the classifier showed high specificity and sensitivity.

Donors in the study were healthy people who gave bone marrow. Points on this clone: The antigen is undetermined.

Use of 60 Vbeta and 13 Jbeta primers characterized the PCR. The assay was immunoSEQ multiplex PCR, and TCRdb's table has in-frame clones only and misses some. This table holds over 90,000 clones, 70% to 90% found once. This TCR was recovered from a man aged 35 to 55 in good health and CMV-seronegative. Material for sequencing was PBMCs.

The CDR3 bases are TGTGCCACCAGCTTAGGACTAGCGGAGAACACCGGGGAGCTGTTTTTT. It is translated as CATSLGLAENTGELFF. The chain recombines TRBV15 with TRBJ2-2, with TRBD2 matching over 10 bases. From germline, CDR1 is LNHNV and CDR2 YYDKDF (reference sequence). Losses at the gene ends were 5 bases for V and 1 base for J; bases not matched to a gene: 4. The CDR3 contains 16 residues.